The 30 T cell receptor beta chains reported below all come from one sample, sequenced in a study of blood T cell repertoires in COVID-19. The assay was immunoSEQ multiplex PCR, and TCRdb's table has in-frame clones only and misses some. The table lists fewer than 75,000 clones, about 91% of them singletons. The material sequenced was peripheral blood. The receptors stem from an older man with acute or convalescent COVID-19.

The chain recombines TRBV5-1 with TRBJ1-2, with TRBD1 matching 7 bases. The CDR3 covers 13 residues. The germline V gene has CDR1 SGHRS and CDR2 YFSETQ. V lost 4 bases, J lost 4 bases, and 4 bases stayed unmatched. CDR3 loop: CASSGGQLYGYTF. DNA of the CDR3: TGCGCCAGCAGCGGGGGACAGCTCTATGGCTACACCTTC.

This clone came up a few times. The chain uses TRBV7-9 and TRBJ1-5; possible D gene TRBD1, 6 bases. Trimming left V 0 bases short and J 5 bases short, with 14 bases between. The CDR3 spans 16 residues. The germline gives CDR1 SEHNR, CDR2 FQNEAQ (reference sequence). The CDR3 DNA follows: TGTGCCAGCAGCTTAGCGAGGGGGGGCTCGGATCAGCCCCAGCATTTT. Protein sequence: CASSLARGGSDQPQHF.

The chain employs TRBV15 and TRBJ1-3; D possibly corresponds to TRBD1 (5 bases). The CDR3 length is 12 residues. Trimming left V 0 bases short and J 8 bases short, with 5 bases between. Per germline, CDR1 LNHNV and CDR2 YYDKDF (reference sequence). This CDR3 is CATSREGDTIYF. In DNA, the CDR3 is TGTGCCACCAGCAGAGAAGGGGACACCATATATTTT.

In DNA form, the CDR3 reads TGTGCCACCAGTGATTCCCGGGACAGTGACCGAGAAAAACTGTTTTTT. Protein product: CATSDSRDSDREKLFF. The gene calls are TRBV24-1 and TRBJ1-4, with 7 bases fitting TRBD1. The CDR3 has 16 residues. Germline lookup yields CDR1 KGHDR and CDR2 SFDVKD. With V trimmed by 2 bases and J by 8 bases, 10 bases remained unmatched.

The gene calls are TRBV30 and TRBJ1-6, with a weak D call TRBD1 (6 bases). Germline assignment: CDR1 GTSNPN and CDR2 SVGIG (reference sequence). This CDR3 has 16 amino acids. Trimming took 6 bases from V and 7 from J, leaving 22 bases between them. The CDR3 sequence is CACQTTGRGRNSPLHF. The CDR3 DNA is TGTGCCTGCCAGACGACAGGTCGGGGAAGAAATTCACCCCTCCACTTT.

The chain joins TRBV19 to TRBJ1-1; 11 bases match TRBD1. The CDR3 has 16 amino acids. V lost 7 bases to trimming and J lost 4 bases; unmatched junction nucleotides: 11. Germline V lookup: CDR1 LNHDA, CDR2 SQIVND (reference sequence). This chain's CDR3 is CASMVAGQGDFTEAFF. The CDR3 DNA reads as TGTGCCAGTATGGTGGCGGGACAGGGGGATTTCACTGAAGCTTTCTTT.

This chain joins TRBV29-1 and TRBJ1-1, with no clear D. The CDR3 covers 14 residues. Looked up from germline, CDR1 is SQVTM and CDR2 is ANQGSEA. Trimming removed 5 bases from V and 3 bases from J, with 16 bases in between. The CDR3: CSVFITAAHTEAFF. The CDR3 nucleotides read TGCAGCGTTTTCATAACGGCAGCGCACACTGAAGCTTTCTTT.

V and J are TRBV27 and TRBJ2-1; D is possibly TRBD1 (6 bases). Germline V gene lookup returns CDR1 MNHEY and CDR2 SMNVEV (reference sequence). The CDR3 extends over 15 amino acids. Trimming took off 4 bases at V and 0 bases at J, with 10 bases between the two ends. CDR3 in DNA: TGTGCCAGCAGTTGGACAGTTCTCTCCTACAATGAGCAGTTCTTC. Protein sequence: CASSWTVLSYNEQFF.

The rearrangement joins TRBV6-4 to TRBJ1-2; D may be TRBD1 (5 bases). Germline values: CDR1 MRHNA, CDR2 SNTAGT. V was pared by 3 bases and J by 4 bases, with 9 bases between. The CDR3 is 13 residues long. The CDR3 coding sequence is TGTGCCAGCAGTGAGCAGGGTGGCTATGGCTACACCTTC. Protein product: CASSEQGGYGYTF.

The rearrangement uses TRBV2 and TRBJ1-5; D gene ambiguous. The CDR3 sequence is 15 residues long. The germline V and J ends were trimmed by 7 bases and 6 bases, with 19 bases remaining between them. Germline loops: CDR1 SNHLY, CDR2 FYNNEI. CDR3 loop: CASIGGGQLAQPQHF. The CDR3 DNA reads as TGTGCCAGCATCGGAGGAGGGCAGCTAGCTCAGCCCCAGCATTTT.

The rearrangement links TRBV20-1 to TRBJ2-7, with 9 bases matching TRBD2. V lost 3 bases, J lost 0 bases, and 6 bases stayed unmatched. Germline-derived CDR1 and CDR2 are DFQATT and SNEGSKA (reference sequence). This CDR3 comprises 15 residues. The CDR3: CSASPSGGTSYEQYF. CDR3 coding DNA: TGCAGTGCTAGTCCCAGCGGGGGGACCTCCTACGAGCAGTACTTC.

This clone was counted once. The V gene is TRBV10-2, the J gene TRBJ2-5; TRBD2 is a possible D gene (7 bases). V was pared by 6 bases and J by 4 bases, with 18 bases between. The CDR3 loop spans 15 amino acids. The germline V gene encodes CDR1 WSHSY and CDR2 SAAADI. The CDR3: CASSRGGGPGETQYF. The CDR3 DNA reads TGCGCCAGCAGCCGAGGCGGGGGCCCAGGAGAGACCCAGTACTTC.

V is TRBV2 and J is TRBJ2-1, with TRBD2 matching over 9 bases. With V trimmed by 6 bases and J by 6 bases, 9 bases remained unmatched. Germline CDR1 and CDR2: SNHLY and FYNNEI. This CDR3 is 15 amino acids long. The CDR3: CASSLLRRGGNEQFF. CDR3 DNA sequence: TGTGCCAGCAGCCTCCTAAGGCGGGGGGGCAATGAGCAGTTCTTC.

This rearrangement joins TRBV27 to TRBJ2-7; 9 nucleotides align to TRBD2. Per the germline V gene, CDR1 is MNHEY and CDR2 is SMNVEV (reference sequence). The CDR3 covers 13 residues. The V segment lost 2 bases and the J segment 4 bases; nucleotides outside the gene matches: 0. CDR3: CASSLTSGYEQYF. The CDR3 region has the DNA TGTGCCAGCAGTTTAACTAGCGGGTACGAGCAGTACTTC.

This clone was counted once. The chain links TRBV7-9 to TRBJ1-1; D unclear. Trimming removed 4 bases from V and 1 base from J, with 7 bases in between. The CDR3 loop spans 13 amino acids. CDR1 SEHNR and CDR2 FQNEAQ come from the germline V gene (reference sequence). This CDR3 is CASSSSRNTEAFF. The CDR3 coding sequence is TGTGCCAGCAGCTCAAGTAGGAACACTGAAGCTTTCTTT. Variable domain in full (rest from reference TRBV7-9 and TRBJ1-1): DTGVSQNPRHKITKRGQNVTFRCDPISEHNRLYWYRQTLGQGPEFLTYFQNEAQLEKSRLLSDRFSAERPKGSFSTLEIQRTEQGDSAMYLCASSSSRNTEAFFGQGTRLTVV.

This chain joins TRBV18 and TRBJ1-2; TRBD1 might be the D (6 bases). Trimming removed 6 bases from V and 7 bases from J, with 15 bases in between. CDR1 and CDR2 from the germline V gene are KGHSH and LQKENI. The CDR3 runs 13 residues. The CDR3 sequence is CASSPTGTGGYTF. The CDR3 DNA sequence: TGTGCCAGCTCTCCCACAGGGACCGGTGGCTACACCTTC.

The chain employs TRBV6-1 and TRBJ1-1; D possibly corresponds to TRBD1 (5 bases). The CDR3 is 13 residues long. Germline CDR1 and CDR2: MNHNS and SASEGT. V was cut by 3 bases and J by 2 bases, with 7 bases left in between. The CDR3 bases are TGTGCCAGCAGTGACAGGGCAAACACTGAAGCTTTCTTT. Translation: CASSDRANTEAFF.

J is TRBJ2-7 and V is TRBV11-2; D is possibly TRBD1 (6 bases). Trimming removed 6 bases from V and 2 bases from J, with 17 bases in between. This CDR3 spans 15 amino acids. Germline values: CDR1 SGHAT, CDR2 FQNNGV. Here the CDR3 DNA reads TGTGCCAGCAGGATCTGGGGACAACTAACCTACGAGCAGTACTTC. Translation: CASRIWGQLTYEQYF.

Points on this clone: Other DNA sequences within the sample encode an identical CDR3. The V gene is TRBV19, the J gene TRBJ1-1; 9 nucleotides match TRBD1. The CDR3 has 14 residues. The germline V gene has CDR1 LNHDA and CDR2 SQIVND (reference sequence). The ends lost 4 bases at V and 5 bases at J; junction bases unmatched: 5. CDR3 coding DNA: TGTGCCAGTAGTACGGGACAGGGAGGGACTGAAGCTTTCTTT. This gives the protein CASSTGQGGTEAFF.

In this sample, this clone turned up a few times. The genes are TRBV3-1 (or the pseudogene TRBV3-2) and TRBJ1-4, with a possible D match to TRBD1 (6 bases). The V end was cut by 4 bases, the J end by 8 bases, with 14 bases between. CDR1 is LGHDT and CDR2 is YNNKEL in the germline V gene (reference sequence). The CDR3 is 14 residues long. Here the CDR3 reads CASSRGQFAEKLFF. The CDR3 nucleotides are TGTGCCAGCAGCCGAGGACAGTTTGCGGAAAAACTGTTTTTT.

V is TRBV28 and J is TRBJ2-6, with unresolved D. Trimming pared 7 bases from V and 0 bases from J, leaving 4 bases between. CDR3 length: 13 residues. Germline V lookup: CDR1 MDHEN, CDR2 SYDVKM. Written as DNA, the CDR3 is TGTGCCAGCATTAACTCTGGGGCCAACGTCCTGACTTTC. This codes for CASINSGANVLTF.

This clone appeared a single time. The CDR3 DNA reads as TGTGCCGCCCGTACCGGGAGAGCTAACGACTATGGCTACACCTTC. It encodes CAARTGRANDYGYTF. V is TRBV19 and J is TRBJ1-2; no firm D call. Germline CDR1 LNHDA, CDR2 SQIVND (reference sequence). This CDR3 is built from 15 residues. Trimming shortened V by 11 bases and J by 3 bases, and 22 bases separated the two germline ends.

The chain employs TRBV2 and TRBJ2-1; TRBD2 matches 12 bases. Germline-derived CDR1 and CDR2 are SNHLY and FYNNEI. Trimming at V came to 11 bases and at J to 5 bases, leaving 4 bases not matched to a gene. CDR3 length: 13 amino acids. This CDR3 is CAGRTSGDNEQFF. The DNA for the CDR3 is TGTGCCGGAAGGACTAGCGGGGACAATGAGCAGTTCTTC. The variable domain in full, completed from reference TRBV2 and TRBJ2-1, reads EPEVTQTPSHQVTQMGQEVILRCVPISNHLYFYWYRQILGQKVEFLVSFYNNEISEKSEIFDDQFSVERPDGSNFTLKIRSTKLEDSAMYFCAGRTSGDNEQFFGPGTRLTVL.

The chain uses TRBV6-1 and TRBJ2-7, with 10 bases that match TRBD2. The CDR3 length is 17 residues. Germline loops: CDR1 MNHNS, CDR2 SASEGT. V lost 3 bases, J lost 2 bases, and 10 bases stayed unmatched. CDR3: CASSDVDWTSGAYEQYF. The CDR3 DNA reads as TGTGCCAGCAGTGATGTCGATTGGACTAGCGGCGCCTACGAGCAGTACTTC.

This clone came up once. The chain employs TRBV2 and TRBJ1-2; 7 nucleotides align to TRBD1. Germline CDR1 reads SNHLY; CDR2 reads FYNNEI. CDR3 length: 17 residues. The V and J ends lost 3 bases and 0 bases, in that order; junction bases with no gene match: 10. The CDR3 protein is CASSDISGTVANYGYTF. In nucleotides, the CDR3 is TGTGCCAGCAGTGATATATCTGGGACAGTAGCTAACTATGGCTACACCTTC.

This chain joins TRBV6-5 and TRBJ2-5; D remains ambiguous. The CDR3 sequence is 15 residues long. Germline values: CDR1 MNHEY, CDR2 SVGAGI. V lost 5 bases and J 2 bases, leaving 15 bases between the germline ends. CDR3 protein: CASSPRGSPQETQYF. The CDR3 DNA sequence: TGTGCCAGCAGTCCCCGCGGCAGTCCGCAAGAGACCCAGTACTTC.

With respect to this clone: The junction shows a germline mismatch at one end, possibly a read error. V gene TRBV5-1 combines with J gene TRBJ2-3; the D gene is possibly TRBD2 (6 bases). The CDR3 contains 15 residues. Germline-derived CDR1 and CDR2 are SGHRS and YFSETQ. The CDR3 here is CAGSPRGMSTDTQYF. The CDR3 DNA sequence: TGCGCCGGCAGCCCCCGGGGGATGAGCACAGATACGCAGTATTTT.

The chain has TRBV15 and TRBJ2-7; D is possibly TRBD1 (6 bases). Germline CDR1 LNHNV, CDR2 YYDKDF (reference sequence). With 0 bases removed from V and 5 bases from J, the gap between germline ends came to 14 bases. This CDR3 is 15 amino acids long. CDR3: CATSRDPNRANEQYF. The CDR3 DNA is TGTGCCACCAGCAGAGATCCGAACAGGGCGAACGAGCAGTACTTC.

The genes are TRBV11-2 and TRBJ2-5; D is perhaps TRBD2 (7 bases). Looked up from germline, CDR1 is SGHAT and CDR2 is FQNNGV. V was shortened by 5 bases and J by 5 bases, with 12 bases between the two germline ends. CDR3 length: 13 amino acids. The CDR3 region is CASSPWGGETQYF. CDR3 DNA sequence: TGTGCCAGCAGCCCCTGGGGGGGCGAGACCCAGTACTTC.

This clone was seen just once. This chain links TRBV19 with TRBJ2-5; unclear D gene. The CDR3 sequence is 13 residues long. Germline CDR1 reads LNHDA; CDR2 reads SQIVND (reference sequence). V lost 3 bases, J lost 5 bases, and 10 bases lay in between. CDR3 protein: CASSITVTETQYF. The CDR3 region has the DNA TGTGCCAGTAGTATCACGGTTACGGAGACCCAGTACTTC.